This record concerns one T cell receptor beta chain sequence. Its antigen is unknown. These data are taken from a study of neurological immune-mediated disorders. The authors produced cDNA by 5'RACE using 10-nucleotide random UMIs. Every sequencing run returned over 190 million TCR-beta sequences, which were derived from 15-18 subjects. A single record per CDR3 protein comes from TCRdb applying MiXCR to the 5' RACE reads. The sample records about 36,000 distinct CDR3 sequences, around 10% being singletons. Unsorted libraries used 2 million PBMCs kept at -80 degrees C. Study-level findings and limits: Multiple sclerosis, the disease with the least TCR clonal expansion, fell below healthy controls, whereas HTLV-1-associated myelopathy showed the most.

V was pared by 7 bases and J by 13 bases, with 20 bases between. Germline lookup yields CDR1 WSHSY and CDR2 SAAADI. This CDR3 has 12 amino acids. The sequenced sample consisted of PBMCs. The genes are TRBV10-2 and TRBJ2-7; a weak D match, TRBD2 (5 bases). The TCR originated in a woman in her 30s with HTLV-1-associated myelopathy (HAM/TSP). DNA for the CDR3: TGCGCCAGCACGAGGGCTGGCCTCGAGTATTACTTC. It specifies CASTRAGLEYYF.